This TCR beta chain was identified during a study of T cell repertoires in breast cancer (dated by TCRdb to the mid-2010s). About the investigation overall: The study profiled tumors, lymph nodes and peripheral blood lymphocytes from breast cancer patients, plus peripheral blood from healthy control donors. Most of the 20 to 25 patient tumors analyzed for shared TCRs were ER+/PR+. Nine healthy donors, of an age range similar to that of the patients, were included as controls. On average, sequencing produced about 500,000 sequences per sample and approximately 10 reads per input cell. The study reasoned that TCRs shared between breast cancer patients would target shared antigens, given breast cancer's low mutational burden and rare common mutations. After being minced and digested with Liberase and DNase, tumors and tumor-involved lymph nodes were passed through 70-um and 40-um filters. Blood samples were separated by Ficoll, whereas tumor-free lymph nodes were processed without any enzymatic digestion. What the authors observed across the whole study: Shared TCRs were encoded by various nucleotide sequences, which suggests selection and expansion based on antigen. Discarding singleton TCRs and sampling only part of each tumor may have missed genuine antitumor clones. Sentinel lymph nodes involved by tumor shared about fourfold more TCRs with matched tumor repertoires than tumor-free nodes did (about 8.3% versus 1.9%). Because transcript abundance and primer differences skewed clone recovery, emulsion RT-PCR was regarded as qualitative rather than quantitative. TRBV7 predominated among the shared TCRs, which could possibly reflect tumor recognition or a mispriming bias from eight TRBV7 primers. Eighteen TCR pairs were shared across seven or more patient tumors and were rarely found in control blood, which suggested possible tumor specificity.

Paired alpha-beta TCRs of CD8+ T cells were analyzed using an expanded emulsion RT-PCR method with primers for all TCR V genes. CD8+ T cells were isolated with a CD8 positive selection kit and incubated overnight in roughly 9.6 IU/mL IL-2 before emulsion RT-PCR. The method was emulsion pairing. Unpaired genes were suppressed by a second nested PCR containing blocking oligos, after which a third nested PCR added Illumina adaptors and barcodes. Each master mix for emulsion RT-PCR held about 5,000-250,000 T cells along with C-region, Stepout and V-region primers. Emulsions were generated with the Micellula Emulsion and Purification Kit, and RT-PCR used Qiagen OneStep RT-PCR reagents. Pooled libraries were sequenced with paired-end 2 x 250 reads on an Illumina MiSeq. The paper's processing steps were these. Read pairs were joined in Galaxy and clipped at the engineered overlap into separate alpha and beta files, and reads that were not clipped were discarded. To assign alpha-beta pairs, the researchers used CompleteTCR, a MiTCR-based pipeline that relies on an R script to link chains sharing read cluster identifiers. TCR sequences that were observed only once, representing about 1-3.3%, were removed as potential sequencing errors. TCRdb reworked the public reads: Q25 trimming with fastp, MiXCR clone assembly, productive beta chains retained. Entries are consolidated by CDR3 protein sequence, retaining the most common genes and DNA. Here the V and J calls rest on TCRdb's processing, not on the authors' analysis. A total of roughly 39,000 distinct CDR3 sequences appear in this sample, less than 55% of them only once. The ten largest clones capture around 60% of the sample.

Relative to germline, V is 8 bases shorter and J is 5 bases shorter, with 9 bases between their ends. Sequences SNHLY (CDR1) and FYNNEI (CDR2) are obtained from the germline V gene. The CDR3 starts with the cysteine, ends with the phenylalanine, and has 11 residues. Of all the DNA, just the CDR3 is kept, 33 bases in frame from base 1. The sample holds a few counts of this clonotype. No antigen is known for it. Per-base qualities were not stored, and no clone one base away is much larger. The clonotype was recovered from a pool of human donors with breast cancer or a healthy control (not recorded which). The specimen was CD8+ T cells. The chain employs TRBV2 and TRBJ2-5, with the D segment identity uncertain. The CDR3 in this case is CASALDETQYF. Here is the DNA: TGTGCCAGCGCGTTGGACGAGACCCAGTACTTC.